Shown below are 20 T cell receptor beta chains from a single sample sequenced in a study of blood T cell repertoires in COVID-19. Some clones are missing from TCRdb's copy, which holds only in-frame ones; the method was immunoSEQ multiplex PCR. The data contain 400,000 to 500,000 clones, 70% to 90% of them singletons. Material for sequencing was PBMCs or T cells enriched from blood (not recorded which). These receptors were collected from a woman younger than 35 who had been exposed to COVID-19.

Notes on this clone: One end of the junction is discordant with germline, which a read error may explain. This sequence joins TRBV7-7 and TRBJ2-1; 12 bases fit TRBD2. The CDR3 is 17 amino acids. Germline loops: CDR1 SSHAT, CDR2 FNYEAQ (reference sequence). CDR3 protein: CASSLAHTSGGRNEQFF. CDR3 coding DNA: TGTGCTAGCAGCTTAGCGCATACTAGCGGGGGGAGAAATGAGCAGTTCTTC.

The V gene is TRBV5-1, the J gene TRBJ2-3; tentative D call: TRBD1 (6 bases). The CDR3 is 16 amino acids. Per germline, CDR1 SGHRS and CDR2 YFSETQ. V lost 2 bases and J 2 bases, leaving 15 bases between the germline ends. The CDR3 here is CASSFGGGGPTDTQYF. The DNA for the CDR3 is TGCGCCAGCAGCTTTGGGGGCGGCGGGCCCACAGATACGCAGTATTTT.

The rearrangement uses TRBV10-3 and TRBJ1-2; possible D gene TRBD1, 6 bases. V lost 3 bases to trimming and J lost 8 bases, with 19 bases between them. CDR3 length: 15 residues. Germline V CDR1 and CDR2: ENHRY, SYGVKD. CDR3 residues: CAISDAGAVLEGYTF. The CDR3 DNA reads TGTGCCATCAGTGACGCGGGGGCGGTCTTGGAGGGCTACACCTTC.

The CDR3 nucleotides read TGTGCCACCAGTGATCGAGCGGGGGGGCCGGCGGATACGCAGTATTTT. Its translation: CATSDRAGGPADTQYF. V gene TRBV24-1 combines with J gene TRBJ2-3; 10 bases line up with TRBD2. Germline V gives CDR1 KGHDR, CDR2 SFDVKD. The V segment lost 3 bases and the J segment 6 bases; nucleotides outside the gene matches: 8. The CDR3 totals 16 residues.

The V and J genes are TRBV27 and TRBJ1-2; TRBD1 agrees at 8 bases. The CDR3 spans 17 residues. Trimming at V came to 7 bases and at J to 0 bases, leaving 13 bases not matched to a gene. From germline, CDR1 is MNHEY and CDR2 SMNVEV (reference sequence). CDR3 nucleotide sequence: TGTGCCAGCACCGCAAATAGGCGGACAGGGACTAACTATGGCTACACCTTC. Its translation is CASTANRRTGTNYGYTF.

This clone appeared a single time. The V call is TRBV30, the J call TRBJ1-1; D gene unclear. The germline V gene has CDR1 GTSNPN and CDR2 SVGIG (reference sequence). This CDR3 has 14 residues. V shed 7 bases and J shed 2 bases, with 17 bases lying between them. CDR3 amino acids: CASGDLTVNTEAFF. DNA for the CDR3: TGTGCCTCCGGGGATCTGACGGTTAACACTGAAGCTTTCTTT.

The sample holds a few counts of this clone. The J gene is TRBJ1-2, the V gene TRBV5-1, with D possibly matching TRBD1 (5 bases). The germline V and J ends were trimmed by 4 bases and 6 bases, with 13 bases remaining between them. Germline-derived CDR1 and CDR2 are SGHRS and YFSETQ. The CDR3 consists of 13 residues. CDR3 nucleotide sequence: TGCGCCAGCAGCGCGGACAACGGCAATGGCTACACCTTC. Translating it yields CASSADNGNGYTF.

This chain joins TRBV7-2 and TRBJ1-1, with 11 positions matching TRBD1. The CDR3 runs to 17 residues. In germline, CDR1 is SGHTA, CDR2 FQGNSA. J was trimmed by 5 bases and V by 5 bases; bases with no gene match: 13. For the CDR3, the DNA is TGTGCCAGCAGCCCTTCGGACAGGGGGCTTCGGTGGACTGAAGCTTTCTTT. This codes for CASSPSDRGLRWTEAFF.

CDR3 amino acids: CASSLGTGALHQPQHF. CDR3 bases: TGTGCCAGCAGCCTCGGGACAGGGGCTCTACATCAGCCCCAGCATTTT. This chain connects TRBV28 to TRBJ1-5; TRBD1 aligns across 10 bases. The CDR3 has 16 residues. V was pared by 6 bases and J by 5 bases, with 10 bases of the junction left unmatched. Germline loops: CDR1 MDHEN, CDR2 SYDVKM.

This clone was counted a single time. The CDR3 DNA reads as TGTGCTAGTGGTCCTCCGGCAGGACTATACAATGAGCAGTTCTTC. Translated: CASGPPAGLYNEQFF. The chain has TRBV12-5 and TRBJ2-1; weak D call: TRBD2 (6 bases). V was cut by 5 bases and J by 4 bases, with 15 bases left in between. This CDR3 is 15 amino acids long. Germline values: CDR1 LGHNT, CDR2 FRNRAP.

This clone was seen a single time. This chain uses TRBV4-1 with TRBJ1-5; a weak D match, TRBD1 (6 bases). CDR1 and CDR2 from the germline V gene are MGHRA and YSYEKL. This CDR3 is built from 16 residues. V lost 0 bases and J lost 4, with 13 bases in between. CDR3: CASSQDHPDSNQPQHF. CDR3 nucleotides: TGCGCCAGCAGCCAAGACCACCCGGACAGTAATCAGCCCCAGCATTTT.

V is TRBV5-8 and J is TRBJ1-6, with a weak D call TRBD1 (6 bases). V was pared by 4 bases and J by 9 bases, with 14 bases between. There are 14 residues in the CDR3. Germline CDR1 is SGHTS and CDR2 is YDEGEE. The CDR3 loop is CASSLGQMTSPLHF. Written as DNA, the CDR3 is TGTGCCAGCAGCCTCGGACAGATGACTTCACCCCTCCACTTT.

The rearrangement links TRBV12-1 to TRBJ1-5; the D call TRBD1 from the table was never checked on the DNA. TRBV12-1 is labeled a pseudogene. CDR3 length: 15 residues. The CDR3 spells CASSVDRVRNQPQHF. The CDR3 DNA sequence: TGTGCCAGCAGCGTTGACAGGGTGCGCAATCAGCCCCAGCATTTT.

This clone was counted at least ten times. V is TRBV2 and J is TRBJ1-1; weak D call: TRBD1 (6 bases). V gave up 6 bases and J gave up 4 bases, with 6 bases separating them. CDR1 and CDR2 (germline): SNHLY, FYNNEI. The CDR3 covers 11 residues. CDR3 bases: TGTGCCAGCAGCAGGGGCACTGAAGCTTTCTTT. Protein sequence: CASSRGTEAFF.

A single count supports this clone. The CDR3 reads CATSGLTAEAFF. The CDR3 DNA reads as TGTGCCACCAGCGGGCTGACAGCTGAAGCTTTCTTT. The chain combines TRBV15 with TRBJ1-1, with D possibly TRBD1 on 5 matching bases. With 5 bases removed from V and 6 bases from J, the gap between germline ends came to 10 bases. Germline V gene lookup returns CDR1 LNHNV and CDR2 YYDKDF (reference sequence). The CDR3 extends over 12 amino acids.

This chain connects TRBV11-1 to TRBJ1-1; TRBD1 matches at 9 bases. Germline V gene lookup returns CDR1 SGHAT and CDR2 FQDESV (reference sequence). Trimming removed 6 bases from V and 3 bases from J; junction bases left unmatched: 8. The CDR3 loop spans 15 amino acids. CDR3 loop: CASSQTGGTDTEAFF. CDR3 nucleotides: TGTGCCAGCAGTCAAACAGGGGGCACGGACACTGAAGCTTTCTTT.

This sequence joins TRBV6-4 and TRBJ2-1, with 9 bases that match TRBD2. CDR3 length: 15 residues. Trimming at V came to 5 bases and at J to 2 bases, leaving 4 bases not matched to a gene. From germline, CDR1 is MRHNA and CDR2 SNTAGT. The CDR3 DNA reads TGTGCCAGCAGTTTGACTAGCGGAGCCTACAATGAGCAGTTCTTC. Translating it yields CASSLTSGAYNEQFF.

The CDR3 region is CASSPRGGAEAFF. The CDR3 region has the DNA TGTGCCAGCAGCCCCAGAGGGGGGGCTGAAGCTTTCTTT. The V and J genes are TRBV7-9 and TRBJ1-1, with a tentative D call TRBD1 (6 bases). The CDR3 covers 13 residues. V was shortened by 5 bases and J by 6 bases, with 13 bases between the two germline ends. Germline V CDR1 and CDR2: SEHNR, FQNEAQ (reference sequence). The full variable domain, with the rest looked up from reference TRBV7-9 and TRBJ1-1, is DTGVSQNPRHKITKRGQNVTFRCDPISEHNRLYWYRQTLGQGPEFLTYFQNEAQLEKSRLLSDRFSAERPKGSFSTLEIQRTEQGDSAMYLCASSPRGGAEAFFGQGTRLTVV.

The chain recombines TRBV7-2 with TRBJ2-5; D gene ambiguous. Germline assignment: CDR1 SGHTA and CDR2 FQGNSA. CDR3 length equals 14 residues. Trimming removed 2 bases at V and 5 bases at J, with 12 bases between. CDR3 loop: CASSLSVARETQYF. The DNA for the CDR3 is TGTGCCAGCAGCTTATCGGTAGCCCGGGAGACCCAGTACTTC.

For this clone: Distinct nucleotide sequences in the sample also encode this CDR3. The chain couples TRBV4-3 to TRBJ1-6, with a possible D match to TRBD1 (5 bases). The germline V gene has CDR1 LGHNA and CDR2 YSLEER. There are 16 residues in the CDR3. Trimming shortened V by 1 base and J by 5 bases, and 12 bases separated the two germline ends. The CDR3 bases are TGCGCCAGCAGCCAAGCTCGCGACAGAGATAATTCACCCCTCCACTTT. Its translation is CASSQARDRDNSPLHF.